One and the same sample provided the 2 T cell receptor beta chains below, sequenced in a study of tumor and adjacent non-tumor tissue in lung cancer. Three rounds of nested PCR, following a modified ARM-PCR protocol, produced the TCRbeta library. TCRdb used MiXCR to reprocess the multiplex PCR reads, holding one entry per CDR3 protein. The table records 100,000 or so distinct CDR3 sequences, around three fifths of them present only once. The template was RNA from unsorted bulk tissue. The normal lung tissue was taken more than 3 cm from the tumor edge. Sequences were obtained from distant non-tumor lung tissue. The receptors shown here come from a man aged 25 to 40 with non-small cell lung cancer.

A remark on this clonotype: A much larger clone is a single base away; this may be a read error. The chain uses TRBV12-3 or TRBV12-4 and TRBJ2-2, with 9 nucleotides matching TRBD1. Losses at the gene ends were 6 bases for V and 0 bases for J; bases not matched to a gene: 5. The CDR3 runs 16 residues. CDR3 region: CASSQRQGANTGELFF. CDR3 in DNA: TGTGCCAGCAGCCAAAGACAGGGGGCGAACACCGGGGAGCTGTTTTTT.

The V gene is TRBV30, the J gene TRBJ2-5, with 9 bases identical to TRBD2. The CDR3 runs to 13 residues. Germline V CDR1 and CDR2: GTSNPN, SVGIG (reference sequence). J was trimmed by 0 bases and V by 5 bases; bases with no gene match: 1. CDR3 in amino acids: CAWRTSDQETQYF. Written as DNA, the CDR3 is TGTGCCTGGCGGACTAGCGACCAAGAGACCCAGTACTTC.